The clone carrying this T cell receptor (beta chain) was seen only a few times. Its matching antigen is unknown. This entry belongs to a study of T cells after yellow fever vaccination. One entry per CDR3 protein, called by TCRdb with MiXCR from the 5' RACE reads. The sample contains approximately 600,000 distinct CDR3 sequences, 9% to 15% of which appear only once. The CDR3 has 15 residues. J lost 6 bases, V lost 4 bases, and 2 bases had no gene match. Germline CDR1 and CDR2: SGHTA and FQGNSA. General study points: FACS-sorted repertoires might harbor abundant contaminating clonotypes from the bulk population.

The chain links TRBV7-2 to TRBJ2-2; 13 nucleotides match TRBD2. The source was PBMCs, collected on the day of the yellow fever booster vaccination. The TCR comes from a man between 25 and 39 years old who received the YFV17D yellow fever vaccine. The CDR3 DNA is TGTGCCAGCAGCTGGGGACTAGCGGGATCCGGGGAGCTGTTTTTT. This gives the protein CASSWGLAGSGELFF.